These T cell receptor beta chains were read from a single sample in a study of human T cells and chemical hapten exposure. TCRdb reprocessed the RACE reads with MiXCR, giving one entry per CDR3 protein. Among about 360,000 distinct CDR3 sequences listed, around 6.9% were seen once. This specimen consisted of whole blood, obtained in connection with sensitization to the hapten diphenylcyclopropenone (DPC). The receptors were sampled from a woman between 18 and 29 years old with alopecia areata. Some clones in this sample may be carry-over from other donors' samples. CDR3s include the opening cysteine and the closing phenylalanine or tryptophan. The D gene is left open where the match is weak. Rows give clone size only sometimes, using once, few, many, or a class for an expanded clone.

clone_size,j_call,v_call,d_call,cdr3_nt,cdr3_aa
-,TRBJ1-5,TRBV5-6,TRBD1,TGTGCCAGCAGCTTGTACAGGGGGCTCGAACAGCCCCAGCATTTT,CASSLYRGLEQPQHF
few,TRBJ1-4,TRBV28,TRBD1,TGTGCCAGCAGTTTACAGGACAGGGCTAATGAAAAACTGTTTTTT,CASSLQDRANEKLFF
few,TRBJ1-1,TRBV7-9,-,TGTGCCAGCAGCCCCCTCTTTGGTCCGGGAGGACTAATGAACACTGAAGCTTTCTTT,CASSPLFGPGGLMNTEAFF
-,TRBJ1-1,TRBV5-1,TRBD1,TGCGCCAGCAGCCCGCGGTATACAGGGGGGACTGAAGCTTTCTTT,CASSPRYTGGTEAFF
few,TRBJ2-1,TRBV5-4,TRBD1,TGTGCCAGCAGCTTGATGACAGGGCAACACAATGAGCAGTTCTTC,CASSLMTGQHNEQFF
few,TRBJ2-3,TRBV14,-,TGTGCCAGCAGCCCGATAGTCACGCAGTATTTT,CASSPIVTQYF
few,TRBJ2-1,TRBV11-2,TRBD2,TGTGCCAGCATATTAGCGGGGGGGACGGGTGAGCAGTTCTTC,CASILAGGTGEQFF
many,TRBJ2-7,TRBV20-1,TRBD1,TGCAGTGCTAGCCCTCAGGGGGACGAGCAGTACTTC,CSASPQGDEQYF
-,TRBJ2-5,TRBV12-3/TRBV12-4,TRBD2,TGTGCCAGCAGTCCCCTAGGAGCGGGGGGCCGCGGGACCCAGTACTTC,CASSPLGAGGRGTQYF
-,TRBJ2-7,TRBV27,-,TGTGCCAGCAGTTTAATACGGACAGCGGACGAGCAGTACTTC,CASSLIRTADEQYF
few,TRBJ1-4,TRBV2,TRBD1,TGTGCCAGCAGAGTCGGACAGGGGGATAATGAAAAACTGTTTTTT,CASRVGQGDNEKLFF
many,TRBJ2-7,TRBV28,-,TGTGCCAGCCCTCCGAGCCGAGGGATCGACTACGAGCAGTACTTC,CASPPSRGIDYEQYF
few,TRBJ2-5,TRBV18,-,TGTGCCAGCTCACTTAGACCTGGAGAGACCCAGTACTTC,CASSLRPGETQYF
many,TRBJ1-6,TRBV7-2,-,TGTGCCAGCAGCTTTAGACGCTATAATTCACCCCTCCACTTT,CASSFRRYNSPLHF
many,TRBJ1-1,TRBV5-5,-,TGTGCCAGCAACAGGAATACAATATCAGGGGTCGAAGCTTTCTTT,CASNRNTISGVEAFF
many,TRBJ2-1,TRBV6-2/TRBV6-3,TRBD2,TGTGCCAGCAGACAAACTAGCGGGGGGAGCAATGAGCAGTTCTTC,CASRQTSGGSNEQFF
many,TRBJ2-1,TRBV6-2/TRBV6-3,-,TGTGCCAGCAGCCTAGAATTCCGGGAGCAGTTCTTC,CASSLEFREQFF
few,TRBJ1-2,TRBV14,TRBD1,TGTGCCAGCAGCCAAGGAGGGATGGGACAGTCCTATGGCTACACCTTC,CASSQGGMGQSYGYTF
-,TRBJ1-1,TRBV10-3,TRBD1,TGTGCCATCAGGGTAGGACAGGACAACACTGAAGCTTTCTTT,CAIRVGQDNTEAFF
-,TRBJ1-1,TRBV6-2/TRBV6-3,-,TGTGCCAGCGGCTCCGGGGGTTGGGGCACTGAAGCTTTCTTT,CASGSGGWGTEAFF
few,TRBJ2-6,TRBV14,-,TGTGCCAGCAGCCGAATAGCTTCTGGGGCCAACGTCCTGACTTTC,CASSRIASGANVLTF
-,TRBJ2-3,TRBV20-1,TRBD2,TGCAGTGCTCCCGGACTAGCCGGAGATACGCAGTATTTT,CSAPGLAGDTQYF
-,TRBJ1-2,TRBV20-1,TRBD1,TGCAGTGCTAGGCGGGACAGGGGATATGGCTACACCTTC,CSARRDRGYGYTF
few,TRBJ1-4,TRBV6-5,-,TGTGCCAGCAGTCGGACATCCAAGTTTGAAAAACTGTTTTTT,CASSRTSKFEKLFF
many,TRBJ2-1,TRBV29-1,TRBD2,TGCAGCACCCCCGCGGGGCTAGCGGGGAACAATGAGCAGTTCTTC,CSTPAGLAGNNEQFF
few,TRBJ1-5,TRBV2,-,TGTGCCAGCAGTCCCGAACCCCAGCCCCAGCATTTT,CASSPEPQPQHF
many,TRBJ2-7,TRBV3-1,-,TGTGCCAGCAGCCTGCGGAGGGCCAGCTCCTACGAGCAGTACTTC,CASSLRRASSYEQYF
few,TRBJ1-5,TRBV6-5,-,TGTGCCAGCAGTTACTCGAGCCGACCCCGGATTGACAGGAATCAGCCCCAGCATTTT,CASSYSSRPRIDRNQPQHF
few,TRBJ1-3,TRBV18,-,TGTGCCAGCTCACCACAAGATTCCCTCTCTGGAAACACCATATATTTT,CASSPQDSLSGNTIYF
few,TRBJ1-6,TRBV7-2,-,TGTGCCAGCAGCTTAGTGGGGGGGGTCGGTTCACCCCTCCACTTT,CASSLVGGVGSPLHF
few,TRBJ2-3,TRBV3-1,-,TGTGCCAGCAGCCAAGGGGGGGCTAAAGATACGCAGTATTTT,CASSQGGAKDTQYF
-,TRBJ1-2,TRBV6-5,TRBD1,TGTGCCAGCAGTTCCCGGGACAGTTACTATGGCTACACCTTC,CASSSRDSYYGYTF
few,TRBJ1-2,TRBV2,-,TGTGCCAGCAGGGGTGACACAGGGCATGGCTACACCTTC,CASRGDTGHGYTF
few,TRBJ2-3,TRBV29-1,-,TGCAGCGTTGCCGACAGCAGCACAGATACGCAGTATTTT,CSVADSSTDTQYF
few,TRBJ1-1,TRBV7-2,-,TGTGCCAGCAGCCTATCGACAGGATACACTGAAGCTTTCTTT,CASSLSTGYTEAFF
many,TRBJ1-1,TRBV5-1,-,TGCGCCAGCAGCTCGACATCGGGAGACTATGAAGCTTTCTTT,CASSSTSGDYEAFF
few,TRBJ1-1,TRBV2,-,TGTGCCAGCAGTGAGGGTTTACCAGCTTTCTTT,CASSEGLPAFF
few,TRBJ1-1,TRBV4-3,-,TGCGCCAGCAGCCGAAAGAGCGGGCCACTCTGGAACACTGAAGCTTTCTTT,CASSRKSGPLWNTEAFF
-,TRBJ1-5,TRBV4-1,-,TGCGCCAGCAGCCAAGGGGCAGGGGTCAATGGCAATCAGCCCCAGCATTTT,CASSQGAGVNGNQPQHF
many,TRBJ1-5,TRBV7-2,TRBD1,TGTGCCAGCAGCTCACGACAGGGACGCAATCAGCCCCAGCATTTT,CASSSRQGRNQPQHF
few,TRBJ1-3,TRBV18,-,TGTGCCAGCTCACCACGGGACCCCAGAAACACCATATATTTT,CASSPRDPRNTIYF
many,TRBJ1-5,TRBV28,-,TGTGCCAGCAGTTTTTCGGACAGTAGCAATCAGCCCCAGCATTTT,CASSFSDSSNQPQHF
few,TRBJ2-7,TRBV7-9,TRBD2,TGTGCCAGCAGCTTAACTAGCGGGGGGGCCGGCTCCTACGAGCAGTACTTC,CASSLTSGGAGSYEQYF
few,TRBJ1-4,TRBV4-3,TRBD1,TGCGCCAGCAGCCAACACCTCCAAACCCGGGACAGGGCTAATGAAAAACTGTTTTTT,CASSQHLQTRDRANEKLFF
many,TRBJ2-6,TRBV5-1,TRBD1,TGCGCCAGCAGCGCCGGACAGGAGGCTGGGGCCAACGTCCTGACTTTC,CASSAGQEAGANVLTF
-,TRBJ1-5,TRBV12-3/TRBV12-4,-,TGTGCCAGCAGTTTCGGCCGGGGCAATCAGCCCCAGCATTTT,CASSFGRGNQPQHF
-,TRBJ2-5,TRBV5-1,-,TGCGCCAGCAGCTTCGGGGGCTCAGTGGCGGAGACCCAGTACTTC,CASSFGGSVAETQYF
few,TRBJ2-3,TRBV27,-,TGTGCCAGCAGTTCATCATGGCTTTACGGGGGTTTGTCCCCAGATACGCAGTATTTT,CASSSSWLYGGLSPDTQYF
-,TRBJ1-1,TRBV11-2,-,TGTGCCAGCAGCTTAGTGGCAGGGGACACTGAAGCTTTCTTT,CASSLVAGDTEAFF
few,TRBJ2-7,TRBV3-1,-,TGTGCCAGCAGCCCCCGGGCAGGCCCCTACGAGCAGTACTTC,CASSPRAGPYEQYF
few,TRBJ2-2,TRBV6-2/TRBV6-3,-,TGTGCCAGCAGTATGAGCCGGACAGACACCGGGGAGCTGTTTTTT,CASSMSRTDTGELFF
many,TRBJ1-2,TRBV5-1,TRBD1,TGCGCCAGCAGCAACGGACAGGGTGGAGGCTACACCTTC,CASSNGQGGGYTF
-,TRBJ2-7,TRBV6-1,-,TGTGCCAGCCTCGTCTGGGGCTACGAGCAGTACTTC,CASLVWGYEQYF
many,TRBJ1-4,TRBV20-1,-,TGCAGTGCTAACGAAAAACTGTTTTTT,CSANEKLFF
-,TRBJ1-2,TRBV29-1,TRBD1,TGCAGCGTGTCCCGACCCGGACAGGGGAGACGTGGCTACACCTTC,CSVSRPGQGRRGYTF